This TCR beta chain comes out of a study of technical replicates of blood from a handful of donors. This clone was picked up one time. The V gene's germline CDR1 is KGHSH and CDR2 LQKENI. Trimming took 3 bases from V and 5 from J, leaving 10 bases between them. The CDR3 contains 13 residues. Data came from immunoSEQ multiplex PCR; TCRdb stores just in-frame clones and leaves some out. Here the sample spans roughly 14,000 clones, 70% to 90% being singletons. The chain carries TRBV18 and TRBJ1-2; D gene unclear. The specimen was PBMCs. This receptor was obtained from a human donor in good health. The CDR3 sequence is CASSPTEEYGYTF. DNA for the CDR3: TGTGCCAGCTCACCCACGGAGGAGTATGGCTACACCTTC.